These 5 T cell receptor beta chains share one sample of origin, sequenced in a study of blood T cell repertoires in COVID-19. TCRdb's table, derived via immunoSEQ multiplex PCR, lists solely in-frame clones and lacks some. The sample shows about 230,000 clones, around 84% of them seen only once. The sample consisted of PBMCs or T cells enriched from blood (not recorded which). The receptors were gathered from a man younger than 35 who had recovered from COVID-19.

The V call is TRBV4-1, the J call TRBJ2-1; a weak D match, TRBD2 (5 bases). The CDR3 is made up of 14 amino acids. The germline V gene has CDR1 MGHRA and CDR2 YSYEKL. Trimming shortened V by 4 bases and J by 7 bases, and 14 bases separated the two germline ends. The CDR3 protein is CASSRGERWNEQFF. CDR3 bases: TGCGCCAGCAGCCGTGGGGAGAGATGGAATGAGCAGTTCTTC.

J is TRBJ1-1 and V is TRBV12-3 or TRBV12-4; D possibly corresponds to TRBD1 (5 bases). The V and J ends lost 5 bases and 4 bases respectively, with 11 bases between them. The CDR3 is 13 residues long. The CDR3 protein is CASSLLRGTEAFF. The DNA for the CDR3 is TGTGCCAGCAGTCTCCTAAGGGGCACTGAAGCTTTCTTT.

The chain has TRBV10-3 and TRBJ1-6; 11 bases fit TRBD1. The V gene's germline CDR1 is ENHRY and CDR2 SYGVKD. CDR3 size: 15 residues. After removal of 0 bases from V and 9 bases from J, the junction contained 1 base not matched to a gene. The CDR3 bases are TGTGCCATCAGTGAGTCGGGGACAGGGGGTTCACCCCTCCACTTT. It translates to CAISESGTGGSPLHF.

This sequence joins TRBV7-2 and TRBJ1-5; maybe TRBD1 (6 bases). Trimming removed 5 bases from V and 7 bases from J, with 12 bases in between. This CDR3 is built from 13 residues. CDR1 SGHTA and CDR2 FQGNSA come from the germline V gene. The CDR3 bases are TGTGCCAGCAGCAAACAGGGAAGCCAGCCCCAGCATTTT. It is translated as CASSKQGSQPQHF.

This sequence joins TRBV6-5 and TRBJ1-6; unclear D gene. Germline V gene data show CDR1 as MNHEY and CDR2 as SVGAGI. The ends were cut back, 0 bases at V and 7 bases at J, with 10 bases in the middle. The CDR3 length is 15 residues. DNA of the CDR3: TGTGCCAGCAGTTACTCCGGGGTTTACAATTCACCCCTCCACTTT. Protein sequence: CASSYSGVYNSPLHF.